The TCR beta chain described here comes from a study of CD8 T cells in ankylosing spondylitis. This CDR3 spans 16 amino acids. With 6 bases clipped from V and 4 bases from J, the junction kept 9 bases outside the gene matches. Germline CDR1 reads SNHLY; CDR2 reads FYNNEI. Molecular-barcoded quantitative 5'-RACE produced these TCR beta libraries. Via MiXCR, TCRdb re-called the 5' RACE reads, giving one row per CDR3 protein. The sample has approximately 150,000 distinct CDR3 sequences, roughly 30% seen once. Notes on this clonotype: Its antigen is as yet unknown.

Study results and caveats: Prior work had noted some motif variants in reactive arthritis blood and synovial fluid. In ankylosing spondylitis patients, matched synovial fluid reportedly showed significant enrichment of disease-linked clones. Characteristic of ankylosing spondylitis blood, it appeared, was a TCR beta motif comprising several highly homologous variants.

Sequencing used synovial fluid, either unsorted or a sorted T cell fraction (not recorded which). This rearrangement joins TRBV2 to TRBJ2-5; 12 positions agree with TRBD2. The sequence derives from a male donor with ankylosing spondylitis. The CDR3 here is CASSLTTSGRSETQYF. Here the CDR3 DNA reads TGTGCCAGCAGCCTGACGACTAGCGGGAGATCAGAGACCCAGTACTTC.